Sequencing of this T cell receptor beta chain was carried out in a study of shared clonotypes between healthy human individuals. Note on this clone: Its antigen is unidentified.

Whole-study findings and limits: Since donors were few, the genetic and exposure-history diversity represented was limited.

Samples underwent the assay at deep level. Assay used: immunoSEQ multiplex PCR; TCRdb lists only in-frame clones, some missing. The top ten hold 0.06% of the sample, which has hundreds of thousands of clones, 90% to 97% seen once. CDR1 is MRHNA and CDR2 is SNTAGT in the germline V gene. The CDR3 is 12 residues long. Trimming removed 5 bases from V and 4 bases from J, with 9 bases in between. The chain has TRBV6-4 and TRBJ2-7; D uncertain. The sequence derives from a woman aged 25 to 45 in good health. The sample consisted of naive CD4+ T cells sorted from blood. Subset defined: CD45RA+ positively selected. The CDR3 nucleotides are TGTGCCAGCAGTTATGATGGGTACGAGCAGTACTTC. It encodes CASSYDGYEQYF.